This paragraph covers one T cell receptor beta chain sequence. Its target is not known. The data were taken from a study of immune heterogeneity within non-small cell lung tumors. Background on the study: Tumors were classified as 4 squamous cell carcinomas, some 10 non-squamous carcinomas and 1 not otherwise specified. Overall study findings and caveats: For local T-cell clonality, the correlation with local tumor mutational burden was moderate but significant (R approximately 0.34). Within each patient, tumor sites shared identical dominant CDR3 beta clonotypes and also held site-unique high-frequency clones.

Genomic DNA from bulk tumor acted as the template, and around 600 ng was loaded per sample. From each primary tumor, several far-apart biopsies were obtained during surgery. Patients had untreated, newly diagnosed non-small cell lung cancer and underwent curative surgery. Donors were newly diagnosed non-small cell lung cancer patients having surgery with curative intent. The TCR beta CDR3 region was amplified by multiplex PCR employing 32 V and 13 J primers. TCRdb re-analysed the multiplex PCR reads in MiXCR, keeping a single row per CDR3 protein. The sample contains around 9,800 distinct CDR3 sequences, 15% to 20% of which appear only once. The sequencing sample was made of lung tumor tissue. The TCR comes from a man aged 55-75 years with non-small cell lung cancer.

The CDR3 DNA reads as TGTGCCAGCAGTTCCTCCCCCATCACTTCTGAGCAGTACTTC. Translated: CASSSSPITSEQYF. The V call is TRBV12-3 or TRBV12-4, the J call TRBJ2-7; no clear D. V dropped 4 bases and J dropped 7 bases, with 17 bases sitting between them. This CDR3 spans 14 amino acids.